Each of the 4 T cell receptor beta chains below was sequenced from the same sample in a study of blood T cell repertoires in COVID-19. Measured with immunoSEQ multiplex PCR; TCRdb has only the in-frame clones, and not every one. The profile shows under 300,000 clones, 65% to 90% of them singletons. Sample: PBMCs or T cells enriched from blood (not recorded which). The source is a young man who had recovered from COVID-19.

The chain uses TRBV19 and TRBJ1-1; 8 bases align to TRBD1. The CDR3 totals 15 residues. CDR1 and CDR2 (germline): LNHDA, SQIVND (reference sequence). Trimming cost V 4 bases and J 4 bases; bases outside gene matches: 8. CDR3 DNA: TGTGCCAGTAGTACGAAAGGACAGGGTGGCACTGAAGCTTTCTTT. It encodes CASSTKGQGGTEAFF.

The chain carries TRBV7-9 and TRBJ1-5, with D maybe TRBD1 (5 bases). The CDR3 has 17 amino acids. Germline V gives CDR1 SEHNR, CDR2 FQNEAQ (reference sequence). The V end was cut by 1 base, the J end by 1 base, with 14 bases between. For the CDR3, the DNA is TGTGCCAGCAGCTTAGAGTTAGGGCGGGGGAGCAATCAGCCCCAGCATTTT. This encodes CASSLELGRGSNQPQHF.

The rearrangement links TRBV12-3 or TRBV12-4 to TRBJ2-1; D is unresolved. The ends were cut back, 2 bases at V and 12 bases at J, with 14 bases in the middle. This CDR3 has 13 amino acids. The CDR3 protein is CASSLHGAVLQFF. CDR3 coding DNA: TGTGCCAGCAGTTTACACGGCGCGGTCCTGCAGTTCTTC.

In its sample, this clone was seen once. V and J are TRBV5-1 and TRBJ2-1; maybe TRBD1 (5 bases). The CDR3 runs 11 residues. CDR1 SGHRS and CDR2 YFSETQ come from the germline V gene. Trimming took 0 bases from V and 10 from J, leaving 5 bases between them. This CDR3 reads CASSLGQEQFF. The CDR3 DNA is TGCGCCAGCAGCTTGGGACAGGAGCAGTTCTTC.